The 24 T cell receptor beta chains presented below share a single source sample, sequenced in a study of T-cell reconstitution after alpha-beta-depleted transplantation in children. As it was prepared, the TCRbeta library received unique molecular identifiers. TCRdb ran MiXCR on the PCR reads and lists one entry per CDR3 protein. The sample gives around 250,000 distinct CDR3 sequences, more than 8% of which show up once; around 9.1% is in the top ten. This sample comprised PBMCs from the stem cell graft donor, obtained from the stem cell graft. The receptors shown here come from a human donor who donated a stem cell graft to a child with SCID.

This clonotype appeared a few times. The chain couples TRBV20-1 to TRBJ1-2, with D unclear. V shed 3 bases and J shed 0 bases, with 2 bases lying between them. This CDR3 is 11 amino acids long. Germline assignment: CDR1 DFQATT and CDR2 SNEGSKA (reference sequence). The CDR3 coding sequence is TGCAGTGCTAGCACTAACTATGGCTACACCTTC. Protein sequence: CSASTNYGYTF.

The gene calls are TRBV9 and TRBJ2-5, with D maybe TRBD1 (6 bases). The CDR3 length is 16 residues. Trimming took 1 base from V and 1 from J, leaving 14 bases between them. Germline V lookup: CDR1 SGDLS, CDR2 YYNGEE. CDR3 protein: CASSVLQGGTQETQYF. For the CDR3, the DNA is TGTGCCAGCAGCGTACTACAGGGTGGGACCCAAGAGACCCAGTACTTC.

This chain joins TRBV2 and TRBJ2-1, with 8 positions matching TRBD2. Germline V lookup: CDR1 SNHLY, CDR2 FYNNEI. J was trimmed by 2 bases and V by 5 bases; bases with no gene match: 8. The CDR3 loop spans 16 amino acids. CDR3 in amino acids: CASSRSERGTYNEQFF. For the CDR3, the DNA is TGTGCCAGCAGTCGCTCCGAGCGGGGGACCTACAATGAGCAGTTCTTC. The complete variable domain, with remaining parts taken from reference TRBV2 and TRBJ2-1, reads EPEVTQTPSHQVTQMGQEVILRCVPISNHLYFYWYRQILGQKVEFLVSFYNNEISEKSEIFDDQFSVERPDGSNFTLKIRSTKLEDSAMYFCASSRSERGTYNEQFFGPGTRLTVL.

The V call is TRBV20-1, the J call TRBJ2-7, with 9 bases lining up with TRBD2. This CDR3 is built from 16 residues. Germline V gene sequence: CDR1 DFQATT, CDR2 SNEGSKA (reference sequence). Trimming took 0 bases from V and 7 from J; bases not matched to a gene: 13. The CDR3, as DNA: TGCAGTGCTAGAGATCCAGGCGGGGGGGCCGGAAGGGAGCAGTACTTC. Its translation: CSARDPGGGAGREQYF.

This clonotype was seen a handful of times. The V call is TRBV5-1, the J call TRBJ2-2, with 9 positions matching TRBD2. This CDR3 region has 16 residues. Germline V gene data show CDR1 as SGHRS and CDR2 as YFSETQ. J gave up 2 bases and V 4 bases, and 6 bases lay outside the gene matches. The CDR3 spells CASSISGGANTGELFF. The CDR3 region has the DNA TGCGCCAGCAGCATTAGCGGGGGCGCTAACACCGGGGAGCTGTTTTTT.

This clonotype was detected ten times or more. V is TRBV5-5 and J is TRBJ2-7; perhaps D is TRBD1 or TRBD2 (5 bases each). Germline V CDR1 and CDR2: SGHKS, YYEKEE (reference sequence). With 2 bases removed from V and 6 bases from J, the gap between germline ends came to 9 bases. This CDR3 has 12 amino acids. In DNA, the CDR3 is TGTGCCAGCAGCTTAGAGGGGCTCGAGCAGTACTTC. It encodes CASSLEGLEQYF.

The rearrangement links TRBV12-3 or TRBV12-4 to TRBJ2-3; 11 nucleotides agree with TRBD2. The CDR3 has 18 amino acids. V lost 3 bases, J lost 2 bases, and 10 bases stayed unmatched. The chain's CDR3 is CASSFRPGLAAHTDTQYF. In DNA, the CDR3 is TGTGCCAGCAGTTTCCGCCCGGGACTAGCGGCGCACACAGATACGCAGTATTTT.

This clonotype showed up many times. The genes are TRBV12-3 or TRBV12-4 and TRBJ1-4; a weak D match, TRBD1 (5 bases). This CDR3 is built from 16 residues. V shed 2 bases and J shed 3 bases, with 13 bases lying between them. The chain's CDR3 is CASSLRGVRANEKLFF. Written as DNA, the CDR3 is TGTGCCAGCAGTTTAAGAGGGGTGCGGGCTAATGAAAAACTGTTTTTT.

This clonotype was detected many times. The rearrangement joins TRBV11-2 to TRBJ2-3, with D hard to call. Germline V gene sequence: CDR1 SGHAT, CDR2 FQNNGV. V lost 5 bases and J lost 6, with 18 bases in between. This CDR3 spans 15 amino acids. The CDR3 loop is CASSRGRTVWDTQYF. The CDR3 coding sequence is TGTGCCAGCAGCCGCGGACGGACGGTGTGGGATACGCAGTATTTT.

The genes are TRBV6-1 and TRBJ2-1; 15 positions match TRBD2. After removal of 6 bases from V and 7 bases from J, the junction contained 4 bases not matched to a gene. The germline V gene encodes CDR1 MNHNS and CDR2 SASEGT. The CDR3 extends over 15 amino acids. The CDR3 DNA reads as TGTGCCAGCAGAGGACTAGCGGGGGGGTGGAATGAGCAGTTCTTC. This translates into CASRGLAGGWNEQFF.

This clonotype has a count of ten or more. The chain employs TRBV20-1 and TRBJ2-5, with TRBD2 matching 15 bases. The V and J ends lost 4 bases and 5 bases, in that order; junction bases with no gene match: 11. There are 17 residues in the CDR3. Looked up from germline, CDR1 is DFQATT and CDR2 is SNEGSKA (reference sequence). The CDR3 nucleotides are TGCAGTGCTACGGGACTAGCGGGGGGTTACCCCGTCGAGACCCAGTACTTC. It encodes CSATGLAGGYPVETQYF.

This clonotype turned up a few times. This chain links TRBV27 with TRBJ2-2; 15 bases are a match to TRBD2. Germline CDR1 MNHEY, CDR2 SMNVEV (reference sequence). V lost 6 bases and J lost 4; bases outside the gene matches: 3. The CDR3 is 16 amino acids. CDR3 nucleotides: TGTGCCAGCAGGGGACTAGCGGGGGGATTCACCGGGGAGCTGTTTTTT. Translated: CASRGLAGGFTGELFF.

This clonotype was seen at least ten times. The chain employs TRBV19 and TRBJ1-1; no clear D gene. Deletions cut 5 bases from V and 4 bases from J, with 11 bases between. This CDR3 is 13 amino acids long. Germline V gives CDR1 LNHDA, CDR2 SQIVND (reference sequence). The CDR3 spells CASSHLGSTEAFF. The DNA of the CDR3 is TGTGCCAGTAGTCACCTTGGGTCCACTGAAGCTTTCTTT.

The CDR3 here is CASSQDQIQGNTEAFF. The CDR3 nucleotides are TGCGCCAGCAGCCAAGATCAAATACAGGGGAACACTGAAGCTTTCTTT. The chain links TRBV4-1 to TRBJ1-1; tentative D call: TRBD1 (6 bases). The germline CDR1 and CDR2 sequences are MGHRA and YSYEKL. V shed 0 bases and J shed 1 base, with 12 bases lying between them. The CDR3 has 16 residues.

This clonotype was seen repeatedly, ten times or more. The chain joins TRBV5-6 to TRBJ2-2; no reliable D call. Germline-derived CDR1 and CDR2 are SGHDT and YYEEEE. Deletions cut 5 bases from V and 4 bases from J, with 9 bases between. This CDR3 has 13 amino acids. The CDR3 loop reads CASRIQITGELFF. The DNA for the CDR3 is TGTGCCAGCAGAATACAGATCACCGGGGAGCTGTTTTTT.

This clonotype was recorded at least ten times. The genes are TRBV12-3 or TRBV12-4 and TRBJ2-1; 7 bases align to TRBD2. V gave up 7 bases and J gave up 7 bases; unmatched junction bases: 4. This CDR3 is built from 12 residues. CDR3 sequence reads: CASNLGGNEQFF. The CDR3 DNA follows: TGTGCCAGCAACCTCGGGGGGAATGAGCAGTTCTTC.

The table lists this clonotype with many counts. The rearrangement uses TRBV29-1 and TRBJ2-1, with D perhaps TRBD2 (6 bases). Trimming took 1 base from V and 4 from J, leaving 11 bases between them. The CDR3 is 14 residues long. Germline V lookup: CDR1 SQVTM, CDR2 ANQGSEA. The CDR3 protein is CSVEGTGLYNEQFF. In DNA form, the CDR3 reads TGCAGCGTTGAAGGGACTGGACTATACAATGAGCAGTTCTTC.

The chain is built from TRBV6-8 and TRBJ2-3; possibly TRBD2 for D (7 bases). This CDR3 contains 12 residues. Germline V gene lookup returns CDR1 MNHGY and CDR2 SAAAGT. Trimming left V 7 bases short and J 6 bases short, with 11 bases between. For the CDR3, the DNA is TGTGCCAGCAAACGGGGGGCGGATACGCAGTATTTT. Translated, it gives CASKRGADTQYF.

This clonotype was seen ten or more times. CDR3 region: CASSPGSGNTIYF. The DNA of the CDR3 is TGCGCCAGCAGCCCGGGTTCTGGAAACACCATATATTTT. The chain links TRBV5-1 to TRBJ1-3; D gene ambiguous. CDR3 length equals 13 residues. Trimming pared 4 bases from V and 1 base from J, leaving 6 bases between. In germline, CDR1 is SGHRS, CDR2 YFSETQ.

V and J are TRBV5-1 and TRBJ1-4, with 8 bases fitting TRBD1. This CDR3 is 15 amino acids long. CDR1 SGHRS and CDR2 YFSETQ come from the germline V gene. Losses at the gene ends were 4 bases for V and 4 bases for J; bases not matched to a gene: 6. CDR3 region: CASSTGGSGNEKLFF. The DNA of the CDR3 is TGCGCCAGCAGCACAGGGGGTTCGGGTAATGAAAAACTGTTTTTT.

A few counts support this clonotype. The chain links TRBV27 to TRBJ2-2, with unresolved D. The CDR3 has 15 amino acids. V lost 5 bases and J lost 0, with 10 bases in between. Germline V gene lookup returns CDR1 MNHEY and CDR2 SMNVEV (reference sequence). This CDR3 reads CASSPSHANTGELFF. For the CDR3, the DNA is TGTGCCAGCAGTCCCTCCCATGCGAACACCGGGGAGCTGTTTTTT.

This clonotype was seen a few times. The chain joins TRBV18 to TRBJ2-7, with 7 positions matching TRBD1. This CDR3 has 14 amino acids. Germline CDR1 reads KGHSH; CDR2 reads LQKENI. V shed 6 bases and J 2 bases; nucleotides not matched to a gene: 7. The CDR3 protein is CASSPGQATYEQYF. The CDR3 DNA sequence: TGTGCCAGCTCTCCTGGACAGGCCACCTACGAGCAGTACTTC. Based on the CDR3 plus reference TRBV18 and TRBJ2-7, the full variable domain is NAGVMQNPRHLVRRRGQEARLRCSPMKGHSHVYWYRQLPEEGLKFMVYLQKENIIDESGMPKERFSAEFPKEGPSILRIQQVVRGDSAAYFCASSPGQATYEQYFGPGTRLTVT.

This clonotype occurred many times. V usage is TRBV7-9 and J usage is TRBJ2-1; 12 nucleotides align to TRBD2. The CDR3 sequence is 15 residues long. Germline CDR1 is SEHNR and CDR2 is FQNEAQ (reference sequence). V lost 2 bases and J lost 7; bases outside the gene matches: 3. The CDR3: CASSLLAGGLNEQFF. CDR3 nucleotides: TGTGCCAGCAGCTTACTAGCGGGGGGGCTGAATGAGCAGTTCTTC.

This CDR3 is CASSPTPTNSYEQYF. CDR3 sequence (DNA): TGCGCCAGCAGCCCCACTCCTACGAACTCCTACGAGCAGTACTTC. V and J are TRBV5-1 and TRBJ2-7; D not certain. V gave up 4 bases and J gave up 0 bases, with 14 bases separating them. Germline V CDR1 and CDR2: SGHRS, YFSETQ. The CDR3 contains 15 residues.